Each of the 30 T cell receptor beta chains below was sequenced from the same sample in a study of T cell repertoires in cytomegalovirus infection. Their target antigens are unknown. Using its own MiXCR run on the reads, TCRdb lists one record per CDR3 protein. The table lists over 250,000 distinct CDR3 sequences, under 25% of them singletons. This material consisted of cultured PBMCs, taken from culture after CMV antigen stimulation. Receptor source: a human donor in good health (CMV status not recorded). Some clones in this sample may be carry-over from other donors' samples.

Only a few counts were recorded for this clonotype. This chain links TRBV20-1 with TRBJ2-1; no clear D gene. Trimming removed 1 base from V and 9 bases from J, with 13 bases in between. CDR3 length: 13 residues. Germline V gives CDR1 DFQATT, CDR2 SNEGSKA (reference sequence). CDR3 sequence reads: CSARGLSFGEQFF. In DNA, the CDR3 is TGCAGTGCTAGAGGACTGTCGTTTGGTGAGCAGTTCTTC.

This clonotype was picked up a small number of times. V usage is TRBV7-2 and J usage is TRBJ2-5, with no clear D. V lost 6 bases, J lost 1 base, and 6 bases lay in between. The CDR3 runs 12 residues. Germline V gives CDR1 SGHTA, CDR2 FQGNSA. The CDR3 coding sequence is TGTGCCAGCAGTAATTTCCAAGAGACCCAGTACTTC. This gives the protein CASSNFQETQYF.

This clonotype was detected only a few times. The rearrangement links TRBV7-8 to TRBJ1-5, with 9 bases fitting TRBD1. The J segment lost 4 bases and the V segment lost 2 bases, leaving 3 bases of the junction unmatched. Germline V gene lookup returns CDR1 SGHVS and CDR2 FQNEAQ. CDR3 length equals 15 residues. The CDR3 reads CASSLFGQGNQPQHF. Written as DNA, the CDR3 is TGTGCCAGCAGCTTATTTGGACAGGGGAATCAGCCCCAGCATTTT.

On this clonotype: A much larger clonotype is one base distant, so this may be a read error. V and J are TRBV7-2 and TRBJ1-1; D is possibly TRBD1 (5 bases). The CDR3 covers 14 residues. Germline V CDR1 and CDR2: SGHTA, FQGNSA. The CDR3 coding sequence is TGTGCCAGCAGCTGGGGGACGGTGAACACTGAAGCTTACTTT. This translates into CASSWGTVNTEAYF.

This clonotype was observed at least ten times. The CDR3 loop reads CASSLVMGLAGANVLTF. CDR3 bases: TGTGCCAGCAGCTTAGTAATGGGCCTGGCTGGGGCCAACGTCCTGACTTTC. V usage is TRBV7-6 and J usage is TRBJ2-6; no reliable D call. Trimming left V 1 base short and J 2 bases short, with 12 bases between. From germline, CDR1 is SGHVS and CDR2 FNYEAQ. CDR3 length: 17 amino acids.

This clonotype was seen ten or more times. V is TRBV7-3 and J is TRBJ2-1; 14 bases are a match to TRBD2. Trimming removed 5 bases from V and 6 bases from J; junction bases left unmatched: 3. CDR1 is SGHTA, CDR2 FQGTGA, per germline. The CDR3 has 15 amino acids. The DNA of the CDR3 is TGTGCCAGCAGCCCGACTAGCGGGAGGGTCAATGAGCAGTTCTTC. This sequence encodes CASSPTSGRVNEQFF.

This clonotype was detected many times. This chain connects TRBV7-2 to TRBJ2-2, with unresolved D. V was cut by 5 bases and J by 0 bases, with 10 bases left in between. CDR3 length equals 15 residues. Per germline, CDR1 SGHTA and CDR2 FQGNSA. DNA of the CDR3: TGTGCCAGCAGCCCCGTGGCGGCGAACACCGGGGAGCTGTTTTTT. It is translated as CASSPVAANTGELFF.

The rearrangement uses TRBV20-1 and TRBJ1-5; 7 nucleotides match TRBD1. Looked up from germline, CDR1 is DFQATT and CDR2 is SNEGSKA (reference sequence). J lost 7 bases, V lost 3 bases, and 9 bases had no gene match. There are 14 residues in the CDR3. The CDR3 region is CSASPQGPGQPQHF. CDR3 nucleotide sequence: TGCAGTGCTAGTCCACAGGGGCCGGGGCAGCCCCAGCATTTT.

By share, this clonotype ranks as large. The chain's CDR3 is CASSYGLEQFF. In DNA form, the CDR3 reads TGTGCCAGTAGTTACGGGTTGGAGCAGTTCTTC. The J gene is TRBJ2-1, the V gene TRBV19; D is unclear. The germline V gene encodes CDR1 LNHDA and CDR2 SQIVND (reference sequence). The CDR3 totals 11 residues. V shed 5 bases and J shed 10 bases, with 9 bases lying between them.

The chain carries TRBV5-1 and TRBJ2-3; D is ambiguous. CDR1 and CDR2 (germline): SGHRS, YFSETQ. Trimming removed 4 bases from V and 1 base from J, with 10 bases in between. The CDR3 is 14 amino acids. CDR3 protein: CASSLQIRTDTQYF. DNA for the CDR3: TGCGCCAGCAGCCTACAGATTCGCACAGATACGCAGTATTTT.

This clonotype was counted between two and nine times. This chain connects TRBV12-3 or TRBV12-4 to TRBJ1-5; D not resolved. V was shortened by 3 bases and J by 6 bases, with 9 bases between the two germline ends. The CDR3 contains 13 residues. The CDR3 loop is CASSFMRAQPQHF. The CDR3 DNA is TGTGCCAGCAGTTTTATGAGGGCTCAGCCCCAGCATTTT.

This clonotype was seen repeatedly, ten times or more. The chain carries TRBV12-3 or TRBV12-4 and TRBJ2-3, with D unresolved. The V gene lost 1 base and the J gene lost 7 bases, with 3 bases spanning the gap. The CDR3 is 11 residues long. This CDR3 is CASSLEYTQYF. As DNA, the CDR3 is TGTGCCAGCAGTTTAGAGTATACGCAGTATTTT.

The rearrangement links TRBV24-1 to TRBJ2-5; possibly TRBD2 for D (5 bases). The germline V gene encodes CDR1 KGHDR and CDR2 SFDVKD. The CDR3 has 11 residues. The germline V and J ends were trimmed by 4 bases and 7 bases, with 6 bases remaining between them. The CDR3 DNA follows: TGTGCCACCAGTGACGGGGTGACCCAGTACTTC. Its translation: CATSDGVTQYF.

The chain carries TRBV19 and TRBJ1-6; the D is unclear. Trimming left V 2 bases short and J 0 bases short, with 2 bases between. CDR3 length: 14 residues. Germline-derived CDR1 and CDR2 are LNHDA and SQIVND (reference sequence). CDR3 coding DNA: TGTGCCAGTAGTATAAACTCCTATAATTCACCCCTCCACTTT. It translates to CASSINSYNSPLHF.

This clonotype was detected only a few times. The rearrangement links TRBV28 to TRBJ2-7; 8 bases line up with TRBD1. The germline V gene has CDR1 MDHEN and CDR2 SYDVKM. V trimming: 3 bases; J trimming: 7 bases; junction bases outside the gene matches: 5. The CDR3 consists of 13 residues. The CDR3 DNA reads TGTGCCAGCAGTTTCTCAGGGGGCGGAGAGCAGTACTTC. It encodes CASSFSGGGEQYF. Full variable domain (rest looked up from reference TRBV28 and TRBJ2-7): DVKVTQSSRYLVKRTGEKVFLECVQDMDHENMFWYRQDPGLGLRLIYFSYDVKMKEKGDIPEGYSVSREKKERFSLILESASTNQTSMYLCASSFSGGGEQYFGPGTRLTVT.

This clonotype was recorded a few times. This rearrangement joins TRBV28 to TRBJ1-3; D is possibly TRBD1 (6 bases). Trimming took off 7 bases at V and 4 bases at J, with 14 bases between the two ends. The V gene's germline CDR1 is MDHEN and CDR2 SYDVKM. The CDR3 extends over 14 amino acids. The CDR3 DNA reads as TGTGCCAGCAACGACGGGGGGGCAGGAAACACCATATATTTT. Protein: CASNDGGAGNTIYF. Combining the CDR3 with reference TRBV28 and TRBJ1-3 gives the whole variable domain DVKVTQSSRYLVKRTGEKVFLECVQDMDHENMFWYRQDPGLGLRLIYFSYDVKMKEKGDIPEGYSVSREKKERFSLILESASTNQTSMYLCASNDGGAGNTIYFGEGSWLTVV.

This chain links TRBV28 with TRBJ1-2; D not resolved. V was pared by 6 bases and J by 12 bases, with 14 bases between. Germline values: CDR1 MDHEN, CDR2 SYDVKM. This CDR3 has 11 amino acids. The CDR3 nucleotides read TGTGCCAGCAGAGCCGACGGCCGGCACACCTTC. It specifies CASRADGRHTF.

At least ten counts were recorded for this clonotype. The chain has TRBV7-2 and TRBJ2-7, with 7 bases identical to TRBD2. V gave up 0 bases and J gave up 2 bases; unmatched junction bases: 1. This CDR3 is built from 14 residues. Germline assignment: CDR1 SGHTA and CDR2 FQGNSA. CDR3 nucleotide sequence: TGTGCCAGCAGCTTAGCGGGAGGGACCTACGAGCAGTACGTC. Protein: CASSLAGGTYEQYV.

A few counts support this clonotype. V is TRBV27 and J is TRBJ1-6, with 9 positions matching TRBD1. Germline V gene sequence: CDR1 MNHEY, CDR2 SMNVEV (reference sequence). V lost 6 bases to trimming and J lost 7 bases; unmatched junction nucleotides: 7. The CDR3 sequence is 15 residues long. The chain's CDR3 is CASRNTGGGNSPLHF. The CDR3, as DNA: TGTGCCAGCAGGAACACAGGGGGCGGAAATTCACCCCTCCACTTT.

The DNA of the CDR3 is TGTGCCAGCAGTTCCGTCAGGGGTTCCTACGAGCAGTACTTC. Its protein product is CASSSVRGSYEQYF. This chain links TRBV28 with TRBJ2-7, with D tentatively TRBD1 (6 bases). Trimming stripped 4 bases from V and 1 base from J, with 11 bases between. This CDR3 contains 14 residues. Germline CDR1 and CDR2: MDHEN and SYDVKM. Using reference TRBV28 and TRBJ2-7 for the parts outside the CDR3, the full variable domain is DVKVTQSSRYLVKRTGEKVFLECVQDMDHENMFWYRQDPGLGLRLIYFSYDVKMKEKGDIPEGYSVSREKKERFSLILESASTNQTSMYLCASSSVRGSYEQYFGPGTRLTVT.

This clonotype was observed a few times. In DNA, the CDR3 is TGTGCCAGCAGTGACGGGCGGGGGACAGGGGGAACCGGGGAGCTGTTTTTT. Amino acid sequence: CASSDGRGTGGTGELFF. The chain uses TRBV6-1 and TRBJ2-2; TRBD1 agrees at 11 bases. Trimming at V came to 3 bases and at J to 5 bases, leaving 8 bases not matched to a gene. The CDR3 is 17 amino acids. Germline-derived CDR1 and CDR2 are MNHNS and SASEGT.

The chain combines TRBV10-3 with TRBJ1-1; possible D gene TRBD1, 5 bases. CDR1 is ENHRY and CDR2 is SYGVKD in the germline V gene. Trimming removed 7 bases at V and 7 bases at J, with 19 bases between. The CDR3 loop spans 14 amino acids. CDR3 residues: CAITDDRSNGEAFF. The CDR3 region has the DNA TGTGCCATCACCGACGACAGATCGAACGGTGAAGCTTTCTTT.

This clonotype has more than one count but fewer than ten. CDR3 bases: TGTGCCAGCAGCCCACCAGGGTTTGAAAAACTGTTTTTT. This translates into CASSPPGFEKLFF. This chain uses TRBV11-2 with TRBJ1-4; a weak D match, TRBD1 (5 bases). Trimming took off 5 bases at V and 7 bases at J, with 11 bases between the two ends. Germline V gives CDR1 SGHAT, CDR2 FQNNGV. The CDR3 loop spans 13 amino acids.

This clonotype was counted ten times or more. This chain connects TRBV7-2 to TRBJ2-3; 7 bases line up with TRBD2. J was trimmed by 2 bases and V by 1 base; bases with no gene match: 9. The CDR3 is 17 amino acids. Looked up from germline, CDR1 is SGHTA and CDR2 is FQGNSA. In DNA form, the CDR3 reads TGTGCCAGCAGCTTAGAGTACCCTAGCGGATACACAGATACGCAGTATTTT. This codes for CASSLEYPSGYTDTQYF.

In its sample, this clonotype was seen a few times. The junction does not match germline at one end; this may be a read error. The V call is TRBV2, the J call TRBJ1-1; 9 bases are a match to TRBD1. This CDR3 region has 12 residues. Germline values: CDR1 SNHLY, CDR2 FYNNEI. The CDR3 is CASRTGTGPIIF. DNA of the CDR3: TGTGCCAGCAGGACTGGGACAGGGCCCATTATCTTT.

The chain uses TRBV5-4 and TRBJ2-3; D is possibly TRBD2 (6 bases). This CDR3 spans 15 amino acids. Germline CDR1 reads SGHNT; CDR2 reads YYREEE (reference sequence). With 1 base removed from V and 1 base from J, the gap between germline ends came to 10 bases. CDR3 sequence reads: CASSLLPGGTDTQYF. In nucleotides, the CDR3 is TGTGCCAGCAGCTTGCTTCCGGGAGGCACAGATACGCAGTATTTT.

This clonotype was counted only a few times. This chain joins TRBV28 and TRBJ1-1; D perhaps matches TRBD1 (5 bases). The CDR3 is 14 residues long. With 7 bases removed from V and 4 bases from J, the gap between germline ends came to 16 bases. Germline values: CDR1 MDHEN, CDR2 SYDVKM. CDR3 coding DNA: TGTGCCAGCATTCACAGTGGGGCGGGCACTGAAGCTTTCTTT. It encodes CASIHSGAGTEAFF.

The V call is TRBV15, the J call TRBJ1-1; unclear D gene. Deletions cut 0 bases from V and 0 bases from J, with 8 bases between. CDR1 is LNHNV, CDR2 YYDKDF, per germline (reference sequence). The CDR3 extends over 15 amino acids. CDR3 loop: CATSREGVVNTEAFF. CDR3 bases: TGTGCCACCAGCAGAGAGGGTGTAGTGAACACTGAAGCTTTCTTT.

This clonotype was counted many times. This chain joins TRBV12-3 or TRBV12-4 and TRBJ2-1, with D perhaps given as TRBD1 or TRBD2 (5 bases each). The CDR3 has 15 amino acids. V lost 1 base to trimming and J lost 4 bases, with 11 bases between them. Here the CDR3 reads CASSLGGPEYNEQFF. The CDR3 nucleotides read TGTGCCAGCAGTTTAGGGGGACCGGAGTACAATGAGCAGTTCTTC.

This chain joins TRBV30 and TRBJ1-1; D gene ambiguous. The CDR3 contains 13 residues. The V end was cut by 2 bases, the J end by 0 bases, with 7 bases between. Germline-derived CDR1 and CDR2 are GTSNPN and SVGIG (reference sequence). CDR3 nucleotides: TGTGCCTGGAGTTTACAAGTGAACACTGAAGCTTTCTTT. Amino acids: CAWSLQVNTEAFF.